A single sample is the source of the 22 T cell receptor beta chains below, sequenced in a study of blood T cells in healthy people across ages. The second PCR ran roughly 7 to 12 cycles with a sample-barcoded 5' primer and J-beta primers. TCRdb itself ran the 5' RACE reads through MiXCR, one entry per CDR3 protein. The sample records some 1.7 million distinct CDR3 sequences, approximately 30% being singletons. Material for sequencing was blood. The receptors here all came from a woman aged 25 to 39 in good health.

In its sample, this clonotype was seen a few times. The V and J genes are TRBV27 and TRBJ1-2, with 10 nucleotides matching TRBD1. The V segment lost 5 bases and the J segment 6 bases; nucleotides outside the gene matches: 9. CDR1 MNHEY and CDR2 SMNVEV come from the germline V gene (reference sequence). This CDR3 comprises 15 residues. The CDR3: CASSPWDRGSDGYTF. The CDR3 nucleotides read TGTGCCAGCAGTCCCTGGGACAGGGGAAGTGATGGCTACACCTTC.

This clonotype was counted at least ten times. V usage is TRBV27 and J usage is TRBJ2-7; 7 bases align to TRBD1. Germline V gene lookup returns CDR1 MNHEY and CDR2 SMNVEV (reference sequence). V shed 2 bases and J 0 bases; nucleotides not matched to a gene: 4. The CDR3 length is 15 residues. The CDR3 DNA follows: TGTGCCAGCAGTTTAACAGGGGTTAGCTCCTACGAGCAGTACTTC. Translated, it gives CASSLTGVSSYEQYF.

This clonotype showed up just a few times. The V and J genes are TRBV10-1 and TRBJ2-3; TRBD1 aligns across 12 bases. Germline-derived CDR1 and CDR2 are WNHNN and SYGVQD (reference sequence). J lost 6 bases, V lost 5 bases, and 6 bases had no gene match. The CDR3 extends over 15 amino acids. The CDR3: CASSKGTGGADTQYF. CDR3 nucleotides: TGCGCCAGCAGTAAGGGGACAGGGGGCGCGGATACGCAGTATTTT.

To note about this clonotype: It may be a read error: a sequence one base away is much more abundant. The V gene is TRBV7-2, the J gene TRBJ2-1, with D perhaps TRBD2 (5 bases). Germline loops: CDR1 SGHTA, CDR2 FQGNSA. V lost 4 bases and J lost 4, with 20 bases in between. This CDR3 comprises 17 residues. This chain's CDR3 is CASSSRGERHLYNEQFF. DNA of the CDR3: TGTGCCAGCAGCTCCCGAGGTGAGCGGCATCTTTACAATGAGCAGTTCTTC.

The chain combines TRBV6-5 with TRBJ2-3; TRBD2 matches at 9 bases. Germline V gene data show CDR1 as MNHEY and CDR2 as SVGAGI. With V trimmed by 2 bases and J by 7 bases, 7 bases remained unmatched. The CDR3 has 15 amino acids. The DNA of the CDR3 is TGTGCCAGCAGTTACAGTGGACTAGCGATATATACGCAGTATTTT. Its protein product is CASSYSGLAIYTQYF.

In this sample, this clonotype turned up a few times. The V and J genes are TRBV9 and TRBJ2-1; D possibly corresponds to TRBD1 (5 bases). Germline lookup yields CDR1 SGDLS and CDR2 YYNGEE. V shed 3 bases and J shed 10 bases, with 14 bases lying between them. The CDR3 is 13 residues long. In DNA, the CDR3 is TGTGCCAGCAGCGCGGACACTCCTCCCGAGCAGTTCTTC. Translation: CASSADTPPEQFF.

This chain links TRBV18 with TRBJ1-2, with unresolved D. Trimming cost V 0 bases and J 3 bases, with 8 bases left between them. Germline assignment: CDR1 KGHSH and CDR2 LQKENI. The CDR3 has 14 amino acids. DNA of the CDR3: TGTGCCAGCTCACCACCGGGATATGACTATGGCTACACCTTC. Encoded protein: CASSPPGYDYGYTF.

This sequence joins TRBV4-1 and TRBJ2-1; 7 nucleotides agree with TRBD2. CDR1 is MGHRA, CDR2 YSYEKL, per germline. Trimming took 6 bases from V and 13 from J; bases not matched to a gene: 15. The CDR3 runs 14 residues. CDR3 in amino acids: CASRGSGKQEAQFF. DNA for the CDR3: TGCGCCAGCAGGGGGAGCGGGAAACAAGAGGCCCAGTTCTTC.

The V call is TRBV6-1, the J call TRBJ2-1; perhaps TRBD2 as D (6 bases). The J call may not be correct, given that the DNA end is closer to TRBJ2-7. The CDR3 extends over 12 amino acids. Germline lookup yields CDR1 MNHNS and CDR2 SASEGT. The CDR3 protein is CASRRGIYEQYF. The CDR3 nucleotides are TGTGCCAGCAGGCGGGGCATCTACGAGCAGTACTTC.

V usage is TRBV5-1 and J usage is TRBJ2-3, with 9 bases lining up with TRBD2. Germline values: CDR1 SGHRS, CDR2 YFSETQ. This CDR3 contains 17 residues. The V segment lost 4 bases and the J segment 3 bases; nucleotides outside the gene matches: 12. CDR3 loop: CASSKVSGSVRTDTQYF. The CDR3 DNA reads TGCGCCAGCAGCAAAGTTAGCGGGAGTGTCAGAACAGATACGCAGTATTTT.

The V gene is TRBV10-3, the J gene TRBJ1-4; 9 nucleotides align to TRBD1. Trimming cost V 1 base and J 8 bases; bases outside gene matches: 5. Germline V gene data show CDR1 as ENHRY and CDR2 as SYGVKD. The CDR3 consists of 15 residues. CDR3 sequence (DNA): TGTGCCATCAGTGAGTTGGGACAGGGAGAAGAAAAACTGTTTTTT. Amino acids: CAISELGQGEEKLFF.

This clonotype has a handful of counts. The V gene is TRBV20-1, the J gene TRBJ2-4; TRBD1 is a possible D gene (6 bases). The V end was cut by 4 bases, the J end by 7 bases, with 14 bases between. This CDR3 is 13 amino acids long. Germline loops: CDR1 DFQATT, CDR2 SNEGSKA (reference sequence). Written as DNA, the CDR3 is TGCAGTGCTACCTTATGGGGGCGCAACATTCAGTACTTC. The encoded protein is CSATLWGRNIQYF.

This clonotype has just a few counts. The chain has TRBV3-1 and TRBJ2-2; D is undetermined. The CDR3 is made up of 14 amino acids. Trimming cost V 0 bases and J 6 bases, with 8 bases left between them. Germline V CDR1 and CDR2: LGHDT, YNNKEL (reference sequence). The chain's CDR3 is CASSQDYAAGELFF. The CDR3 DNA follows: TGTGCCAGCAGCCAAGATTACGCGGCCGGGGAGCTGTTTTTT. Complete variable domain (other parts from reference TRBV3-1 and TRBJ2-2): DTAVSQTPKYLVTQMGNDKSIKCEQNLGHDTMYWYKQDSKKFLKIMFSYNNKELIINETVPNRFSPKSPDKAHLNLHINSLELGDSAVYFCASSQDYAAGELFFGEGSRLTVL.

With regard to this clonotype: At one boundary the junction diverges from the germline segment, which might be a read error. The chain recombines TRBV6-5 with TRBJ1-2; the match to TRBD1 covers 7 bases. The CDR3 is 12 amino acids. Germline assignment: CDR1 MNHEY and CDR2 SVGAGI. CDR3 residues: CASSGTGAGSTF. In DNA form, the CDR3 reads TGTGCCAGCAGTGGAACAGGGGCGGGCTCCACCTTC.

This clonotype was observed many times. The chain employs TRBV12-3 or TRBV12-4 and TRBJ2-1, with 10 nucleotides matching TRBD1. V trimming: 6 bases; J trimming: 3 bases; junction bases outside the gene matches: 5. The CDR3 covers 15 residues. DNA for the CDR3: TGTGCCAGCAGCCCCGGGACAGGGGTCTACAATGAGCAGTTCTTC. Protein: CASSPGTGVYNEQFF.

For the CDR3, the DNA is TGCAGTGCTACGAGTGGGGTTAATCAGCCCCAGCATTTT. Protein: CSATSGVNQPQHF. The rearrangement joins TRBV20-1 to TRBJ1-5; D gene ambiguous. CDR1 and CDR2 (germline): DFQATT, SNEGSKA (reference sequence). CDR3 length: 13 amino acids. The V gene lost 4 bases and the J gene lost 4 bases, with 11 bases spanning the gap.

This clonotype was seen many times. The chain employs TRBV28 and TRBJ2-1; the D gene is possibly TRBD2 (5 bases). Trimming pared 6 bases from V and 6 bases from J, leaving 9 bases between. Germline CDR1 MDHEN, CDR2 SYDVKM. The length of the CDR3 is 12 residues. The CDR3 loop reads CASSPRVNEQFF. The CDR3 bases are TGTGCCAGCAGCCCGCGGGTCAATGAGCAGTTCTTC.

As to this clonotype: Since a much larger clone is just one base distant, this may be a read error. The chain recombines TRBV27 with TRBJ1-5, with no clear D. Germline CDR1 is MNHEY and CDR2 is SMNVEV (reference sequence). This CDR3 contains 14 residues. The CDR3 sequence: CAGSLRPGNQPQHF. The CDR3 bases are TGTGCCGGCAGTTTGCGGCCGGGCAATCAGCCCCAGCATTTT.

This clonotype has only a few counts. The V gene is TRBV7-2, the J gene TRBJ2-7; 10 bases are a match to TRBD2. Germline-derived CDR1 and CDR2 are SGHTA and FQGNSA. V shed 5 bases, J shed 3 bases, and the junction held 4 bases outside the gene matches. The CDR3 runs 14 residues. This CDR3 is CASSKGLADYEQYF. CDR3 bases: TGTGCCAGCAGCAAAGGACTAGCGGACTACGAGCAGTACTTC.

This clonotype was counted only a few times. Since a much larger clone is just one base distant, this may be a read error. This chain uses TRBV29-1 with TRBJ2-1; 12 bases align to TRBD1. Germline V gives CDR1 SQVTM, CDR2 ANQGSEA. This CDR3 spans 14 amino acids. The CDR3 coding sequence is TGCAACGCTATCCGGGACAGGGGGCTTAATGAGCAGTTCTTC. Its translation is CNAIRDRGLNEQFF.

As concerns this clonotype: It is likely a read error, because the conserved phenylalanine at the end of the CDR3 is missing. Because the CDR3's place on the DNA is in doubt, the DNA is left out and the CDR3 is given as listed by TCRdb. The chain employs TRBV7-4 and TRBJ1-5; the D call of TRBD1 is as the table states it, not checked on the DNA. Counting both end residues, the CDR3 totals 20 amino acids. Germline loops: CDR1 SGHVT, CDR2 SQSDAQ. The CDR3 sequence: CASSLTLRAAPLIAISPSIL.

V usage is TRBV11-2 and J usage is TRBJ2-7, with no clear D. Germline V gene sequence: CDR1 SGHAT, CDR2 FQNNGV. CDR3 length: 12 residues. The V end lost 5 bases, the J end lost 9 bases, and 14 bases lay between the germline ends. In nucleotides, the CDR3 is TGTGCCAGCAGCCTAGGAGAGATCGGGCAGTACTTC. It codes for CASSLGEIGQYF. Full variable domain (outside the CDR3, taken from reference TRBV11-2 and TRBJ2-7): EAGVAQSPRYKIIEKRQSVAFWCNPISGHATLYWYQQILGQGPKLLIQFQNNGVVDDSQLPKDRFSAERLKGVDSTLKIQPAKLEDSAVYLCASSLGEIGQYFGPGTRLTVT.